This entry features one T cell receptor (beta chain) sequence. Likely a read error: the CDR3 ends without its conserved phenylalanine or tryptophan. This sample stems from a study of T-cell memory formation after mild COVID-19. The CDR3 contains 13 residues. The germline V gene has CDR1 SEHNR and CDR2 FQNEAQ (reference sequence). V gave up 1 base and J gave up 8 bases, with 9 bases separating them. TCRdb recomputed calls from the 5' RACE reads with MiXCR, one row per CDR3 protein. The sample records 450,000 or so distinct CDR3 sequences, roughly 25% being singletons. The rearrangement joins TRBV7-9 to TRBJ2-1; D is unresolved. Input material: PBMCs or a T cell subset sorted from them (not recorded which). This receptor was taken from an adult woman who had mild COVID-19 (a few samples of this study predate the infection). Cell type and time point are not known. In DNA form, the CDR3 reads TGTGCCAGCAGCTTAGGTGGGGTCTATGAGCAGTTCTTA. Translating gives CASSLGGVYEQFL.